The 29 T cell receptor beta chains in this list originate from one sample, sequenced in a study of regulatory T cells in long-lasting Graves disease. Sequencing libraries for TCR beta were prepared with iRepertoire HTBI primers and Arm-PCR of CDR3 regions. From the multiplex PCR reads, TCRdb called clonotypes with MiXCR, one entry per CDR3 protein. Of hundreds of thousands of distinct CDR3 sequences in the sample, about 16% were seen once. Described time point: newly diagnosed GD, antithyroid drugs for less than 3 months. RNA isolated from PBMCs was used to make the TCR library. These data were also filed under a second study, of T cells in Graves' hyperthyroidism and ophthalmopathy.

The material was peripheral blood mononuclear cells (PBMCs), obtained at new diagnosis, from a patient treated with antithyroid drugs. The receptors here all came from a woman younger than 45 with Graves disease.

This clonotype occurred many times. The genes are TRBV3-1 and TRBJ1-2, with unresolved D. This CDR3 has 12 amino acids. V lost 5 bases and J 8 bases, leaving 12 bases between the germline ends. In germline, CDR1 is LGHDT, CDR2 YNNKEL (reference sequence). The CDR3 loop is CASSESGGGYTF. As DNA, the CDR3 is TGTGCCAGCAGCGAATCAGGAGGCGGCTACACCTTC.

At least ten counts were recorded for this clonotype. The gene calls are TRBV12-5 and TRBJ2-1; D is unclear. The V end lost 6 bases, the J end lost 0 bases, and 6 bases lay between the germline ends. This CDR3 is built from 13 residues. Germline-derived CDR1 and CDR2 are LGHNT and FRNRAP. The CDR3 reads CASGTSSYNEQFF. The CDR3 DNA is TGTGCTAGTGGAACGAGCTCCTACAATGAGCAGTTCTTC. The whole variable domain, remainder taken from reference TRBV12-5 and TRBJ2-1, is DARVTQTPRHKVTEMGQEVTMRCQPILGHNTVFWYRQTMMQGLELLAYFRNRAPLDDSGMPKDRFSAEMPDATLATLKIQPSEPRDSAVYFCASGTSSYNEQFFGPGTRLTVL.

The chain is built from TRBV30 and TRBJ1-2; 7 bases map to TRBD1. V lost 3 bases to trimming and J lost 4 bases; unmatched junction nucleotides: 14. Germline CDR1 GTSNPN, CDR2 SVGIG (reference sequence). The CDR3 length is 16 residues. This CDR3 reads CAWSLLTGSFGYGYTF. The CDR3 DNA is TGTGCCTGGAGCCTACTGACAGGGAGTTTCGGCTATGGCTACACCTTC.

The chain carries TRBV20-1 and TRBJ2-1; unclear D gene. Judging by the DNA end, TRBJ2-7 fits better; the J call may be wrong. The CDR3 is made up of 15 amino acids. CDR1 and CDR2 (germline): DFQATT, SNEGSKA (reference sequence). The CDR3 loop reads CSAVPGMGYPLEQYF. DNA of the CDR3: TGCAGTGCTGTTCCCGGAATGGGTTACCCACTCGAGCAGTACTTC.

Many counts were recorded for this clonotype. J is TRBJ2-2 and V is TRBV2; D is perhaps TRBD2 (6 bases). Germline V CDR1 and CDR2: SNHLY, FYNNEI. The CDR3 covers 15 residues. V was pared by 2 bases and J by 5 bases, with 12 bases between. The CDR3 nucleotides read TGTGCCAGCAGTGAAATGGGCGGGAAGACCGGGGAGCTGTTTTTT. Its translation: CASSEMGGKTGELFF.

Worth noting for this clonotype: Being one base from a much bigger clone, this may be a read error. The chain joins TRBV28 to TRBJ1-5, with D unresolved. This CDR3 is 11 amino acids long. The germline CDR1 and CDR2 sequences are MDHEN and SYDVKM. CDR3 region: CAGSGSRAQHF. CDR3 nucleotide sequence: TGTGCCGGCAGTGGGTCAAGGGCCCAGCATTTT.

This clonotype was counted at least ten times. This chain links TRBV6-1 with TRBJ1-5, with TRBD1 identical over 10 bases. There are 17 residues in the CDR3. Germline assignment: CDR1 MNHNS and CDR2 SASEGT. The trim removed 7 bases at V and 0 bases at J, leaving 9 bases unmatched. DNA for the CDR3: TGTGCCAGCAAGTCCGGGACAGGGGATGGTAGCAATCAGCCCCAGCATTTT. Protein: CASKSGTGDGSNQPQHF.

The chain couples TRBV7-2 to TRBJ1-2, with D unresolved. CDR1 is SGHTA, CDR2 FQGNSA, per germline. V lost 3 bases, J lost 4 bases, and 9 bases lay in between. CDR3 length: 13 amino acids. The CDR3 protein is CASSFEPSYGYTF. The CDR3 nucleotides read TGTGCCAGCAGCTTTGAACCGAGCTATGGCTACACCTTC.

This clonotype was observed many times. V gene TRBV27 combines with J gene TRBJ1-2; 7 bases are a match to TRBD1. The CDR3 contains 15 residues. Germline CDR1 MNHEY, CDR2 SMNVEV (reference sequence). The V segment lost 5 bases and the J segment 3 bases; nucleotides outside the gene matches: 9. CDR3 nucleotides: TGTGCCAGCAGTGAAAGGAGGGGGCTAGACTATGGCTACACCTTC. Its translation is CASSERRGLDYGYTF.

Many counts were recorded for this clonotype. V gene TRBV5-1 combines with J gene TRBJ2-1, with 8 bases fitting TRBD1. Germline V gene data show CDR1 as SGHRS and CDR2 as YFSETQ. The CDR3 runs 18 residues. V shed 4 bases, J shed 1 base, and the junction held 13 bases outside the gene matches. The CDR3 coding sequence is TGCGCCAGCAGCACCACAGGGGGAGGTGGTATTTCCTACAATGAGCAGTTCTTC. Translation gives CASSTTGGGGISYNEQFF. The whole variable domain, remainder taken from reference TRBV5-1 and TRBJ2-1, is KAGVTQTPRYLIKTRGQQVTLSCSPISGHRSVSWYQQTPGQGLQFLFEYFSETQRNKGNFPGRFSGRQFSNSRSEMNVSTLELGDSALYLCASSTTGGGGISYNEQFFGPGTRLTVL.

The chain is built from TRBV12-3 or TRBV12-4 and TRBJ2-3; 10 nucleotides match TRBD2. The V and J ends lost 6 bases and 6 bases, in that order; junction bases with no gene match: 6. The CDR3 runs to 14 residues. The CDR3 coding sequence is TGTGCCAGCAGGCTAGCGGGAGAGATTGATACGCAGTATTTT. This sequence encodes CASRLAGEIDTQYF.

This chain connects TRBV3-1 to TRBJ1-4; D ambiguous. Germline V CDR1 and CDR2: LGHDT, YNNKEL (reference sequence). V shed 4 bases and J shed 5 bases, with 8 bases lying between them. The CDR3 covers 13 residues. The DNA for the CDR3 is TGTGCCAGCAGCCCCAACCTAAATGAAAAACTGTTTTTT. Translating gives CASSPNLNEKLFF.

V gene TRBV18 combines with J gene TRBJ1-1; TRBD1 matches at 12 bases. This CDR3 has 17 residues. Looked up from germline, CDR1 is KGHSH and CDR2 is LQKENI. V trimming: 0 bases; J trimming: 4 bases; junction bases outside the gene matches: 6. CDR3 amino acids: CASSPPGQGAIGTEAFF. As DNA, the CDR3 is TGTGCCAGCTCACCACCGGGACAGGGGGCGATTGGCACTGAAGCTTTCTTT.

This clonotype showed up many times. The chain carries TRBV2 and TRBJ1-5, with D possibly TRBD1 on 5 matching bases. V lost 5 bases and J lost 2, with 19 bases in between. The CDR3 is 17 residues long. CDR1 and CDR2 (germline): SNHLY, FYNNEI. CDR3 sequence: CASSRTLEGIGNQPQHF. The CDR3 DNA reads TGTGCCAGCAGTAGGACGTTGGAGGGGATCGGCAATCAGCCCCAGCATTTT. Together with reference TRBV2 and TRBJ1-5, the CDR3 gives the full variable domain: EPEVTQTPSHQVTQMGQEVILRCVPISNHLYFYWYRQILGQKVEFLVSFYNNEISEKSEIFDDQFSVERPDGSNFTLKIRSTKLEDSAMYFCASSRTLEGIGNQPQHFGDGTRLSIL.

The chain has TRBV27 and TRBJ2-5; D gene ambiguous. Trimming removed 5 bases at V and 5 bases at J, with 9 bases between. The germline V gene encodes CDR1 MNHEY and CDR2 SMNVEV (reference sequence). The CDR3 is made up of 12 amino acids. CDR3 in amino acids: CASSDGRETQYF. The CDR3 bases are TGTGCCAGCAGTGACGGACGGGAGACCCAGTACTTC.

This clonotype occurred many times. The V call is TRBV6-5, the J call TRBJ1-6, with unresolved D. Looked up from germline, CDR1 is MNHEY and CDR2 is SVGAGI. Trimming removed 0 bases from V and 11 bases from J, with 11 bases in between. The CDR3 is made up of 14 amino acids. The CDR3 spells CASSYSPPAAPLHF. CDR3 sequence (DNA): TGTGCCAGCAGTTACTCCCCCCCGGCTGCACCCCTCCACTTT.

This clonotype was observed many times. The chain employs TRBV28 and TRBJ2-7; 12 nucleotides agree with TRBD1. This CDR3 comprises 15 residues. Trimming took 7 bases from V and 5 from J; bases not matched to a gene: 9. Germline CDR1 and CDR2: MDHEN and SYDVKM. This chain's CDR3 is CASIIAGQGAHEQYF. The CDR3 nucleotides read TGTGCCAGCATTATTGCGGGACAGGGGGCACACGAGCAGTACTTC.

This clonotype was found many times. The chain joins TRBV6-1 to TRBJ1-3, with a tentative D call TRBD1 (6 bases). This CDR3 contains 13 residues. Germline CDR1 MNHNS, CDR2 SASEGT. Trimming cost V 6 bases and J 2 bases, with 8 bases left between them. Here the CDR3 DNA reads TGTGCCAGCAGACAGGGTCCTGGAAACACCATATATTTT. It is translated as CASRQGPGNTIYF.

Ten or more counts support this clonotype. V gene TRBV27 combines with J gene TRBJ2-7; D may be TRBD2 (6 bases). CDR1 MNHEY and CDR2 SMNVEV come from the germline V gene (reference sequence). The length of the CDR3 is 13 residues. Trimming cost V 8 bases and J 6 bases, with 17 bases left between them. CDR3 protein: CASAGGTTGEQYF. CDR3 DNA: TGTGCCAGCGCCGGGGGTACTACTGGCGAGCAGTACTTC.

V is TRBV20-1 and J is TRBJ2-5; 7 nucleotides align to TRBD2. Germline assignment: CDR1 DFQATT and CDR2 SNEGSKA (reference sequence). The CDR3 has 17 amino acids. With V trimmed by 6 bases and J by 2 bases, 18 bases remained unmatched. CDR3 in amino acids: CSAPPRPPSGPQETQYF. The CDR3 region has the DNA TGCAGTGCCCCACCGCGTCCGCCTAGCGGACCGCAAGAGACCCAGTACTTC.

This clonotype was seen at least ten times. The gene calls are TRBV3-1 and TRBJ1-2; D may be TRBD1 (6 bases). From germline, CDR1 is LGHDT and CDR2 YNNKEL (reference sequence). CDR3 size: 15 residues. Trimming left V 1 base short and J 2 bases short, with 11 bases between. CDR3 coding DNA: TGTGCCAGCAGCCAAGGCACAGGGCAAAACTATGGCTACACCTTC. This translates into CASSQGTGQNYGYTF.

The chain links TRBV12-3 or TRBV12-4 to TRBJ1-5, with 10 bases matching TRBD1. With 8 bases clipped from V and 1 base from J, the junction kept 8 bases outside the gene matches. This CDR3 region has 16 residues. CDR3 loop: CASGPGTGASNQPQHF. The CDR3 region has the DNA TGTGCCAGCGGCCCCGGGACAGGGGCGAGCAATCAGCCCCAGCATTTT.

With regard to this clonotype: The junction and the germline gene differ at one end; a read error may be behind it. This sequence joins TRBV20-1 and TRBJ1-4, with D possibly TRBD1 on 5 matching bases. Germline loops: CDR1 DFQATT, CDR2 SNEGSKA (reference sequence). This CDR3 spans 11 amino acids. This CDR3 is CSALERGDPIF. In DNA, the CDR3 is TGCAGTGCTCTAGAACGGGGGGACCCGATTTTT.

The chain links TRBV20-1 to TRBJ1-2; D is ambiguous. The CDR3 runs to 13 residues. V lost 0 bases, J lost 5 bases, and 10 bases lay in between. Germline CDR1 DFQATT, CDR2 SNEGSKA (reference sequence). The CDR3: CSARDPTLYGYTF. Written as DNA, the CDR3 is TGCAGTGCTAGAGATCCTACCCTATATGGCTACACCTTC.

This clonotype was counted at least ten times. The chain uses TRBV6-2 or TRBV6-3 and TRBJ1-1; 7 nucleotides line up with TRBD1. This CDR3 has 12 amino acids. Trimming at V came to 9 bases and at J to 5 bases, leaving 6 bases not matched to a gene. The germline V gene encodes CDR1 MNHEY and CDR2 SVGEGT. CDR3 loop: CASSTGTTEAFF. CDR3 bases: TGTGCCAGTTCGACAGGGACGACTGAAGCTTTCTTT.

This clonotype was observed many times. V gene TRBV6-5 combines with J gene TRBJ1-4; a weak D match, TRBD1 (6 bases). Germline CDR1 is MNHEY and CDR2 is SVGAGI. CDR3 length: 13 residues. Trimming took 3 bases from V and 10 from J, leaving 12 bases between them. The CDR3 sequence: CASSYEQGGKLFF. The CDR3 coding sequence is TGTGCCAGCAGTTATGAACAGGGAGGAAAACTGTTTTTT.

This clonotype was counted only a few times. The chain couples TRBV7-9 to TRBJ2-6; D may be TRBD2 (6 bases). CDR3 length: 16 amino acids. Trimming shortened V by 5 bases and J by 4 bases, and 15 bases separated the two germline ends. Per the germline V gene, CDR1 is SEHNR and CDR2 is FQNEAQ (reference sequence). CDR3 sequence (DNA): TGTGCCAGCAGCCGAGCGGGCGTCGGCGGGGCCAACGTCCTGACTTTC. Encoded protein: CASSRAGVGGANVLTF.

This clonotype has a count of ten or more. CDR3 nucleotide sequence: TGTGCCAGCAGCATAGGCGGGGCAGTGGGGTTGAGTAGGGAGACCCAGTACTTC. As protein: CASSIGGAVGLSRETQYF. This rearrangement joins TRBV11-2 to TRBJ2-5; the D gene is possibly TRBD2 (6 bases). This CDR3 has 18 amino acids. From germline, CDR1 is SGHAT and CDR2 FQNNGV. The V gene lost 5 bases and the J gene lost 5 bases, with 27 bases spanning the gap. The complete variable domain, with remaining parts taken from reference TRBV11-2 and TRBJ2-5, reads EAGVAQSPRYKIIEKRQSVAFWCNPISGHATLYWYQQILGQGPKLLIQFQNNGVVDDSQLPKDRFSAERLKGVDSTLKIQPAKLEDSAVYLCASSIGGAVGLSRETQYFGPGTRLLVL.

This clonotype was seen ten or more times. The chain couples TRBV3-1 to TRBJ1-1; D call uncertain. The CDR3 runs to 13 residues. Germline V lookup: CDR1 LGHDT, CDR2 YNNKEL (reference sequence). Trimming took off 3 bases at V and 0 bases at J, with 5 bases between the two ends. CDR3 nucleotides: TGTGCCAGCAGCCAGGGGTTGAACACTGAAGCTTTCTTT. The encoded protein is CASSQGLNTEAFF. Supplemented by reference TRBV3-1 and TRBJ1-1, the full variable domain reads DTAVSQTPKYLVTQMGNDKSIKCEQNLGHDTMYWYKQDSKKFLKIMFSYNNKELIINETVPNRFSPKSPDKAHLNLHINSLELGDSAVYFCASSQGLNTEAFFGQGTRLTVV.